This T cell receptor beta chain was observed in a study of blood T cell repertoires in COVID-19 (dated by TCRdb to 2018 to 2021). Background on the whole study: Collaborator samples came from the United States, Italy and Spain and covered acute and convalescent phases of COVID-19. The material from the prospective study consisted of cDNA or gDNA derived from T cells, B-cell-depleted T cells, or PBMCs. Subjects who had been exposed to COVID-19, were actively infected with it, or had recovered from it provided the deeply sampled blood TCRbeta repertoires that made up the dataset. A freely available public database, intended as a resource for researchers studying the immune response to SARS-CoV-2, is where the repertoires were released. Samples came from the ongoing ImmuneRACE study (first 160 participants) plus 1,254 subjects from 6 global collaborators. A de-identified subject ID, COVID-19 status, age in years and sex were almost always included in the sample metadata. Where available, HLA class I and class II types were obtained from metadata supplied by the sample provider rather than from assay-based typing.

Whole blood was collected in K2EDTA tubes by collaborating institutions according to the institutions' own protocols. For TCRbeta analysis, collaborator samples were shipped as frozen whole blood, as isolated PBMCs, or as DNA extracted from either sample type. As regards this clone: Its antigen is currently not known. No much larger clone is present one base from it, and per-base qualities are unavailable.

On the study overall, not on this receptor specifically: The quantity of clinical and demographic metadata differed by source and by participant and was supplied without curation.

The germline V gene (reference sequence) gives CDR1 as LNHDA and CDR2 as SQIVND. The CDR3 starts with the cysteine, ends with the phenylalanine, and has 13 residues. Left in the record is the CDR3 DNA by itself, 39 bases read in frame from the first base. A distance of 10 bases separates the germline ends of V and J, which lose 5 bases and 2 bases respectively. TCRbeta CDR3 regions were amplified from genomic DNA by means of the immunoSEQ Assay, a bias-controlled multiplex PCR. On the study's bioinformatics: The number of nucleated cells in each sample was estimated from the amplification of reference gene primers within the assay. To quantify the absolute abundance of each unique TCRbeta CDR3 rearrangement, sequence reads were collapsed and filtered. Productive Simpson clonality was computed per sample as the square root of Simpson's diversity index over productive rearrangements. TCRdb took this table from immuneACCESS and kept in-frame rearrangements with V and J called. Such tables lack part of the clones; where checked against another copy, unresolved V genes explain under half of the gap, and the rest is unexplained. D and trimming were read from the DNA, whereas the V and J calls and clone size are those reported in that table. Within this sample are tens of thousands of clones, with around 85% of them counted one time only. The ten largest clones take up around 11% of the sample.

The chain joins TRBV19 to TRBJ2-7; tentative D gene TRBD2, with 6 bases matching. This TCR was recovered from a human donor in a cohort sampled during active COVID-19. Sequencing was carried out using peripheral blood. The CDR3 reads CASSPGRAYEQYF. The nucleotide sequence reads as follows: TGTGCCAGTAGTCCCGGGAGAGCCTACGAGCAGTACTTC.